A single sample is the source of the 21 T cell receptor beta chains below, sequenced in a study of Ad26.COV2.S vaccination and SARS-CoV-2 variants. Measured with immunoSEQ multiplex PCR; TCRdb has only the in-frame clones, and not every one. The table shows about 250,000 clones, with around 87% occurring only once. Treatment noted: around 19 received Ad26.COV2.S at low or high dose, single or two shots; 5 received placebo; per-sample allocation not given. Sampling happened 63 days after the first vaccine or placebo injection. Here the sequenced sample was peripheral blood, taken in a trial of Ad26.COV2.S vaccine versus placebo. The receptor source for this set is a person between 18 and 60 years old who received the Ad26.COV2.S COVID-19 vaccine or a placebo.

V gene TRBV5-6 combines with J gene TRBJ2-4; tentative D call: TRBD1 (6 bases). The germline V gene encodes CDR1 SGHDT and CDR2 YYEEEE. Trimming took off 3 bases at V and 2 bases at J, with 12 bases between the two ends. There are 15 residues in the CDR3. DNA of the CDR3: TGTGCCAGCAGCTCAGGGGCGCGAACCAAAAACATTCAGTACTTC. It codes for CASSSGARTKNIQYF.

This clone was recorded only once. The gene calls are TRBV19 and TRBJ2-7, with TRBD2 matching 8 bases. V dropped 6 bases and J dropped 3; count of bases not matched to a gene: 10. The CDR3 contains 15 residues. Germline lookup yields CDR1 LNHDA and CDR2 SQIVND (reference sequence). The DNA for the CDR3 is TGTGCCAGTAGGAAAACCGGGACTAGGGACTACGAGCAGTACTTC. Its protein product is CASRKTGTRDYEQYF.

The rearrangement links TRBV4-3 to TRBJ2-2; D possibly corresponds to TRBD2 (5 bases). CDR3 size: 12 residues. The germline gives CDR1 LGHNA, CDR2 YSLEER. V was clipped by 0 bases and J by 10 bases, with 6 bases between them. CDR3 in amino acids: CASSQDSVELFF. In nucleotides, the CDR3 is TGCGCCAGCAGCCAAGATAGCGTGGAGCTGTTTTTT.

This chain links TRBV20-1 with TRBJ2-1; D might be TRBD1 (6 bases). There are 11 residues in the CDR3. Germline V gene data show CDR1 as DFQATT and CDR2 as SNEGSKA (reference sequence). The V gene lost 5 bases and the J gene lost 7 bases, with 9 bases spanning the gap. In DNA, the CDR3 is TGCAGTGCTCTCAGGGGTAATGAGCAGTTCTTC. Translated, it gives CSALRGNEQFF.

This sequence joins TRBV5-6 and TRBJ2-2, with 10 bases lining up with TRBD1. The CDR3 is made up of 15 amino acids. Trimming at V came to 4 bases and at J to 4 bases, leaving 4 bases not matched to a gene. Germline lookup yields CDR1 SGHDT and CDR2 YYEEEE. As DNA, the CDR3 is TGTGCCAGCAGCAAGGACAGGGGGATCACCGGGGAGCTGTTTTTT. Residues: CASSKDRGITGELFF.

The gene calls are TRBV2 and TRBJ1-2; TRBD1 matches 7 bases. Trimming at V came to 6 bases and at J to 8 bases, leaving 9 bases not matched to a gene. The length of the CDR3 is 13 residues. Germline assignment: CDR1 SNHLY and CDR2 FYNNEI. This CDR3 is CASRPQGVDGYTF. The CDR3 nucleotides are TGTGCCAGCAGGCCGCAGGGGGTGGACGGCTACACCTTC.

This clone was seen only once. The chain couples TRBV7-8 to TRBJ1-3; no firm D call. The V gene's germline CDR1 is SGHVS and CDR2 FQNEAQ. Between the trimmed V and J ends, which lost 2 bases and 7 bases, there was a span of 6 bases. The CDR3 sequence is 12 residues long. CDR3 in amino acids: CASSLPENTIYF. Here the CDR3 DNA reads TGTGCCAGCAGCTTACCCGAGAACACCATATATTTT.

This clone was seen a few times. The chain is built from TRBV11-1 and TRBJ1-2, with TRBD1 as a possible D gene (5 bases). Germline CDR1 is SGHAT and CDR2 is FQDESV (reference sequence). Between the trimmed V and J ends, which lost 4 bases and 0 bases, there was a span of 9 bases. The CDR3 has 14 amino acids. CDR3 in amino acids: CASSYSTANYGYTF. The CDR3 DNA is TGTGCCAGCAGCTATTCGACAGCTAACTATGGCTACACCTTC.

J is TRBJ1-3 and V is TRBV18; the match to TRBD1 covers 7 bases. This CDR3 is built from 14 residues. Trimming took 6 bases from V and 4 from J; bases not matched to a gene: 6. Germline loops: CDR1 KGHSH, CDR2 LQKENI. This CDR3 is CASSSGTAGNTIYF. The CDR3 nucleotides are TGTGCCAGCTCGAGCGGGACAGCCGGAAACACCATATATTTT.

CDR3 amino acids: CASSYTGRPSNYGYTF. CDR3 in DNA: TGTGCCAGCAGTTACACTGGCAGGCCCTCTAACTATGGCTACACCTTC. V gene TRBV6-5 combines with J gene TRBJ1-2; D is uncertain. V shed 2 bases and J shed 0 bases, with 13 bases lying between them. The CDR3 has 16 amino acids. From germline, CDR1 is MNHEY and CDR2 SVGAGI.

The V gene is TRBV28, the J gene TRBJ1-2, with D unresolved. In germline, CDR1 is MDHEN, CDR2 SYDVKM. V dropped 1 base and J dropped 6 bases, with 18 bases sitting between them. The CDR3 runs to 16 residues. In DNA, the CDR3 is TGTGCCAGCAGTTTATTGCTCGAGGCGTCTAAGGATGGCTACACCTTC. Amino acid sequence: CASSLLLEASKDGYTF.

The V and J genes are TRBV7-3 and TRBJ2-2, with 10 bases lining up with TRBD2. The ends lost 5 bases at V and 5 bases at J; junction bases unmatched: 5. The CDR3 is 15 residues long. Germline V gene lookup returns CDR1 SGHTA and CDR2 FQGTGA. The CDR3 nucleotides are TGTGCCAGCAGCCCTAGCGGGGGCGAAACCGGGGAGCTGTTTTTT. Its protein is CASSPSGGETGELFF.

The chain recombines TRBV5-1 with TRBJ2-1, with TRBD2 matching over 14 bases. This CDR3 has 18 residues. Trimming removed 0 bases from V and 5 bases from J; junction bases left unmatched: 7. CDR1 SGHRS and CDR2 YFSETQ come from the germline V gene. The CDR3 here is CASSLDGGLAGENNEQFF. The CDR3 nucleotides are TGCGCCAGCAGCTTGGACGGGGGACTAGCGGGGGAAAACAATGAGCAGTTCTTC.

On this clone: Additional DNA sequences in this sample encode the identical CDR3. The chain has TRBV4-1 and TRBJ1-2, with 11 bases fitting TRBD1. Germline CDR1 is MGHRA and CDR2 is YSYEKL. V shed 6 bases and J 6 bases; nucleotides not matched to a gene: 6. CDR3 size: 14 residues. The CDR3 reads CASSPGQGAHGYTF. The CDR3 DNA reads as TGCGCCAGCAGTCCAGGACAGGGGGCGCATGGCTACACCTTC.

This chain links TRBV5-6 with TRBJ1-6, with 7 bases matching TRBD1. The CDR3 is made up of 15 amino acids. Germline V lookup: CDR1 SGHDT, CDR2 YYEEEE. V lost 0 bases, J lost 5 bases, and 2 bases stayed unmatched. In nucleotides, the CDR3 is TGTGCCAGCAGCTTGGGAGACAGGGATAATTCACCCCTCCACTTT. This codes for CASSLGDRDNSPLHF.

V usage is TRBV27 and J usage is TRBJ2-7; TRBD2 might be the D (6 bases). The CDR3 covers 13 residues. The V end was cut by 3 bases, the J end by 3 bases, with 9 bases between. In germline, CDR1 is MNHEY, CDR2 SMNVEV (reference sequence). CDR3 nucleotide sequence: TGTGCCAGCAGTTTGACTAGGAACTACGAGCAGTACTTC. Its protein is CASSLTRNYEQYF.

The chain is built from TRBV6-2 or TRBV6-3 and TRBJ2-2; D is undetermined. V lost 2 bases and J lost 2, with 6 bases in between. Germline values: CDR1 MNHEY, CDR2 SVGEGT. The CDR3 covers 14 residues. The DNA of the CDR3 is TGTGCCAGCAGTTACGTAAGCAACACCGGGGAGCTGTTTTTT. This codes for CASSYVSNTGELFF.

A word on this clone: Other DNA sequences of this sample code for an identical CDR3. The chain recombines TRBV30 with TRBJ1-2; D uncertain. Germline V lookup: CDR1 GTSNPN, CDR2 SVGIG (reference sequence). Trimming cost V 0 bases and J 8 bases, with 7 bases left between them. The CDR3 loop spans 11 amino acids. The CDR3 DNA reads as TGTGCCTGGAGTGTAAGAGGGGGCTACACCTTC. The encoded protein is CAWSVRGGYTF.

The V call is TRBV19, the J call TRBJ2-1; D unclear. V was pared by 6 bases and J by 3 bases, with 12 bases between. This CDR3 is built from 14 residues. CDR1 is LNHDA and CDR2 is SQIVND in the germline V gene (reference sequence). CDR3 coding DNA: TGTGCCAGTAGACCCCCCCAGATCTACAATGAGCAGTTCTTC. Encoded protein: CASRPPQIYNEQFF.

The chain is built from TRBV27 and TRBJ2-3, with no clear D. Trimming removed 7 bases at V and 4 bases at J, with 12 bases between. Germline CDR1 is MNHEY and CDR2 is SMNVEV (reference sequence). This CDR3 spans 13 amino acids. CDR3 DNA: TGTGCCAGCAAGGTCCAGAGCGCAGATACGCAGTATTTT. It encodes CASKVQSADTQYF.

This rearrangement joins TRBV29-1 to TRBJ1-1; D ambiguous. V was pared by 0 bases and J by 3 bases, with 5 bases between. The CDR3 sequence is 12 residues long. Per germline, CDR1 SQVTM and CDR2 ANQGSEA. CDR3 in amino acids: CSVEDSHTEAFF. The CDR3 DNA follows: TGCAGCGTTGAAGACAGCCACACTGAAGCTTTCTTT.